This TCR beta chain was documented in a study of blood T cell repertoires in COVID-19. The repertoire was sequenced with immunoSEQ multiplex PCR; TCRdb's copy has only in-frame clones and lacks some. The sample has 95,000 to 150,000 clones, 70% to 75% seen once; the top ten hold more than 5.5%. The CDR3 is 15 residues long. Trimming took 6 bases from V and 5 from J; bases not matched to a gene: 4. In germline, CDR1 is MNHNY, CDR2 SVGAGI (reference sequence). The sample taken for sequencing was peripheral blood. The clonotype was recovered from a man aged 55 to 70 with acute or convalescent COVID-19. The V and J genes are TRBV6-6 and TRBJ1-6; 10 positions match TRBD1. CDR3 in DNA: TGTGCCAGCAGGCCAGGGACAGGGGATAATTCACCCCTCCACTTT. This encodes CASRPGTGDNSPLHF.